Presented here are 5 T cell receptor beta chains from one specimen sequenced in a study of OX40 agonist ivuxolimab in advanced cancers. Clones were sequenced by immunoSEQ multiplex PCR, and TCRdb holds only the in-frame ones, with some missing. The data contain 35,000 to 40,000 clones, around four fifths of them singletons. The sequenced sample was CD4+ or CD8+ T cells sorted from blood, obtained in a trial of the OX40 agonist ivuxolimab. These receptors all come from an adult with an advanced solid tumor such as melanoma, head and neck, liver or kidney cancer.

This clone was picked up a small number of times. The rearrangement uses TRBV10-3 and TRBJ1-2; D gene unclear. The V gene's germline CDR1 is ENHRY and CDR2 SYGVKD. The CDR3 is 13 residues long. V lost 0 bases, J lost 4 bases, and 6 bases lay in between. DNA of the CDR3: TGTGCCATCAGTGAGTCTACTTTCTATGGCTACACCTTC. It specifies CAISESTFYGYTF.

The V and J genes are TRBV19 and TRBJ2-7; D unclear. V was shortened by 1 base and J by 3 bases, with 10 bases between the two germline ends. CDR1 is LNHDA and CDR2 is SQIVND in the germline V gene (reference sequence). The CDR3 sequence is 14 residues long. CDR3 DNA sequence: TGTGCCAGTAGTATAGGACGTGGGAACTACGAGCAGTACTTC. It is translated as CASSIGRGNYEQYF.

This chain joins TRBV28 and TRBJ2-7; TRBD1 aligns across 7 bases. The CDR3 runs to 15 residues. The germline V gene has CDR1 MDHEN and CDR2 SYDVKM. V trimming: 1 base; J trimming: 3 bases; junction bases outside the gene matches: 6. CDR3 residues: CASSLYRTGLYEQYF. CDR3 nucleotides: TGTGCCAGCAGTTTATATCGGACAGGACTCTACGAGCAGTACTTC.

Only a few counts were recorded for this clone. The V call is TRBV7-3, the J call TRBJ2-7; the D gene is possibly TRBD2 (5 bases). From germline, CDR1 is SGHTA and CDR2 FQGTGA. Trimming removed 8 bases at V and 6 bases at J, with 11 bases between. The CDR3 is made up of 11 amino acids. CDR3 DNA sequence: TGTGCCAGCGGCGAGGGTGGCGAGCAGTACTTC. As protein: CASGEGGEQYF.

The CDR3 coding sequence is TGCGCCAGCAGCCAGTCACTCGCCACCCTACTCACAGATACGCAGTATTTT. Protein: CASSQSLATLLTDTQYF. V gene TRBV4-1 combines with J gene TRBJ2-3; D gene unclear. CDR1 and CDR2 (germline): MGHRA, YSYEKL. The germline V and J ends were trimmed by 3 bases and 2 bases, with 18 bases remaining between them. The CDR3 is made up of 17 amino acids.